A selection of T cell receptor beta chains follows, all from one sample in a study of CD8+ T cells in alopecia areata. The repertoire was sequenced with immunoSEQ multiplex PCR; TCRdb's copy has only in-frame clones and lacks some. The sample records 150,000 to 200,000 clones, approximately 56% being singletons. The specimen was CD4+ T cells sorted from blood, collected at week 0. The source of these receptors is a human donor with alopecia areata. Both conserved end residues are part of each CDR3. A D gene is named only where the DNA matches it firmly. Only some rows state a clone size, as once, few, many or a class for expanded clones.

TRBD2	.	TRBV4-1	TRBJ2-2	CASSRGLVGNTGELFF	TGCGCCAGCAGCCGCGGACTAGTGGGGAACACCGGGGAGCTGTTTTTT
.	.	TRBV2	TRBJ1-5	CASTRENQPQHF	TGTGCCAGCACGCGGGAGAATCAGCCCCAGCATTTT
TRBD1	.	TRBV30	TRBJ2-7	CAWSVGTGLSYEQYF	TGTGCCTGGAGTGTTGGGACAGGGCTCTCCTACGAGCAGTACTTC
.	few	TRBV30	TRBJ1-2	CAWSATVGYTF	TGTGCCTGGAGCGCAACGGTTGGCTACACCTTC
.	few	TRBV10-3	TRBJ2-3	CASGGSGGSRTQYF	TGTGCCTCAGGGGGCTCCGGGGGGTCAAGGACGCAGTATTTT
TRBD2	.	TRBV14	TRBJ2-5	CASSQVTGLAGETQYF	TGTGCCAGCAGCCAAGTGACAGGCCTAGCGGGTGAGACCCAGTACTTC
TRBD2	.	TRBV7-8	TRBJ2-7	CASTRGNYEQYF	TGTGCCAGCACGCGGGGGAACTACGAGCAGTACTTC
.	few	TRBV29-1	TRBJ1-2	CSAPFGGIGGYTF	TGCAGCGCACCCTTCGGGGGGATCGGTGGCTACACCTTC
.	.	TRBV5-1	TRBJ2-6	CASSASFFGANVLTF	TGCGCCAGCAGCGCCAGTTTCTTTGGGGCCAACGTCCTGACTTTC
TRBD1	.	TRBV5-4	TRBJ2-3	CASSKGDRESTDTQYF	TGTGCCAGCAGCAAAGGGGACAGGGAAAGCACAGATACGCAGTATTTT
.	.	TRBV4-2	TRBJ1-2	CASSQDIGSNYGYTF	TGTGCCAGCAGCCAAGATATCGGCTCAAACTATGGCTACACCTTC
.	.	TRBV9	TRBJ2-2	CASSVVQGNTGELFF	TGTGCCAGCAGCGTAGTCCAGGGAAACACCGGGGAGCTGTTTTTT
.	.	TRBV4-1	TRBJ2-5	CASSQEGAVQETQYF	TGCGCCAGCAGCCAAGAAGGGGCGGTTCAAGAGACCCAGTACTTC
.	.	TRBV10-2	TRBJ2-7	CASSGAAAEQYF	TGCGCCAGCAGTGGGGCGGCAGCCGAGCAGTACTTC
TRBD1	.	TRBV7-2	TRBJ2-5	CASSFRWDRAQETQYF	TGTGCCAGCAGCTTTAGGTGGGACAGGGCCCAAGAGACCCAGTACTTC